This note documents a single TCR beta chain sequence. Its target is unknown. Method: immunoSEQ multiplex PCR; TCRdb's copy keeps in-frame clones and lacks some. The sample lists hundreds of thousands of clones, 80% to 90% occurring once. The entry originates in a study of Ad26.COV2.S vaccination and SARS-CoV-2 variants. Overall study results and limits: Comparable non-spike TCR breadth was observed in vaccine and placebo recipients.

Regarding treatment: around 19 received Ad26.COV2.S at low or high dose, single or two shots; about five received placebo; per-sample allocation not given. On day 63 after the first injection, vaccine and placebo recipients gave samples. Whoever gave the sample was an adult aged 18-55 years in Boston. V was pared by 3 bases and J by 4 bases, with 2 bases of the junction left unmatched. CDR3 length: 13 amino acids. In germline, CDR1 is MNHEY, CDR2 SMNVEV (reference sequence). The sequencing here drew on peripheral blood, taken in a trial of Ad26.COV2.S vaccine versus placebo. The sequence was obtained from a person aged 18 to 65 who received the Ad26.COV2.S COVID-19 vaccine or a placebo. This chain connects TRBV27 to TRBJ1-2, with TRBD1 matching over 7 bases. This chain's CDR3 is CASSFDRAYGYTF. The CDR3 DNA is TGTGCCAGCAGTTTTGACAGGGCCTATGGCTACACCTTC.